These 25 T cell receptor beta chains were sequenced from one sample in a study of T-cell reconstitution after alpha-beta-depleted transplantation in children (dated by TCRdb to 2015 to 2016). The method was PCR. Sequencing used an Illumina HiSeq 2500. TCR libraries were prepared with molecular barcoding, using unique molecular identifiers to normalize TCRbeta repertoire quantification. In-frame beta chains were kept once TCRdb had trimmed the public reads at Q25 with fastp and called clones with MiXCR. Every distinct CDR3 protein forms one entry, paired with its most common genes and DNA. Recorded for this sample are 170,000 or so distinct CDR3 sequences; approximately 6.6% of them occurred a single time. The ten largest clones take up 3% to 3.5% of the sample. This sample comprised PBMCs from the stem cell graft donor, obtained from the stem cell graft. The receptors here all came from a human donor who donated a stem cell graft to a child with Wiskott-Aldrich syndrome.

The table lists this clonotype with many counts. This chain uses TRBV13 with TRBJ2-7; a possible D gene is TRBD2 (5 bases). Trimming took off 3 bases at V and 5 bases at J, with 20 bases between the two ends. The CDR3 sequence is 16 residues long. CDR1 and CDR2 (germline): PRHDT, FYEKMQ (reference sequence). The CDR3 DNA reads TGTGCCAGCAGCTTCCGGGTGAGGGAGTTCTCGGACGAGCAGTACTTC. Translating it yields CASSFRVREFSDEQYF. The variable domain in full, completed from reference TRBV13 and TRBJ2-7, reads AAGVIQSPRHLIKEKRETATLKCYPIPRHDTVYWYQQGPGQDPQFLISFYEKMQSDKGSIPDRFSAQQFSDYHSELNMSSLELGDSALYFCASSFRVREFSDEQYFGPGTRLTVT.

This clonotype was counted at least ten times. V gene TRBV29-1 combines with J gene TRBJ2-7; 9 nucleotides agree with TRBD1. Germline V CDR1 and CDR2: SQVTM, ANQGSEA. The CDR3 has 13 residues. Unmatched junction bases numbered 5, after V lost 5 bases and J lost 3 bases. This chain's CDR3 is CSVSGQGDYEQYF. The DNA for the CDR3 is TGCAGCGTTTCGGGACAGGGTGACTACGAGCAGTACTTC.

This clonotype was found many times. The chain joins TRBV29-1 to TRBJ1-6, with TRBD1 matching 7 bases. This CDR3 has 13 amino acids. From germline, CDR1 is SQVTM and CDR2 ANQGSEA. Trimming took 5 bases from V and 9 from J; bases not matched to a gene: 7. The CDR3 nucleotides read TGCAGCGTTCAGGAGCAGGGGGGTTCACCCCTCCACTTT. Its translation is CSVQEQGGSPLHF.

This clonotype was observed many times. The chain links TRBV29-1 to TRBJ2-3; 11 bases are a match to TRBD2. V shed 7 bases, J shed 2 bases, and the junction held 11 bases outside the gene matches. Germline-derived CDR1 and CDR2 are SQVTM and ANQGSEA. This CDR3 region has 16 residues. The chain's CDR3 is CSARAGTSGSTDTQYF. The CDR3 region has the DNA TGCAGCGCCCGAGCGGGGACTAGCGGTTCCACAGATACGCAGTATTTT.

This clonotype has at least ten counts. The chain recombines TRBV24-1 with TRBJ2-2; D is undetermined. Per the germline V gene, CDR1 is KGHDR and CDR2 is SFDVKD. This CDR3 has 14 residues. Between the trimmed V and J ends, which lost 4 bases and 5 bases, there was a span of 10 bases. The CDR3 DNA is TGTGCCACCAGTGAAGCCAAAATTACCGGGGAGCTGTTTTTT. It yields the protein CATSEAKITGELFF.

This clonotype was counted ten times or more. The V gene is TRBV24-1, the J gene TRBJ2-3, with 8 bases that match TRBD1. CDR1 is KGHDR, CDR2 SFDVKD, per germline. V shed 2 bases and J 1 base; nucleotides not matched to a gene: 4. The CDR3 loop spans 16 amino acids. CDR3 in amino acids: CATSDSPGQGTDTQYF. CDR3 DNA sequence: TGTGCCACCAGTGATTCTCCGGGACAGGGCACAGATACGCAGTATTTT.

The sample holds many counts of this clonotype. The gene calls are TRBV12-3 or TRBV12-4 and TRBJ1-2, with D possibly being TRBD1 (6 bases). Trimming pared 5 bases from V and 6 bases from J, leaving 13 bases between. The CDR3 runs 13 residues. CDR3 DNA sequence: TGTGCCAGCAGTCTACAGGGATCCGATGGCTACACCTTC. Its translation: CASSLQGSDGYTF.

This clonotype was recorded many times. The chain has TRBV28 and TRBJ1-2; D may be TRBD1 (5 bases). V was cut by 6 bases and J by 1 base, with 15 bases left in between. The CDR3 length is 15 residues. Per the germline V gene, CDR1 is MDHEN and CDR2 is SYDVKM. CDR3 loop: CASSSGGVINYGYTF. CDR3 nucleotide sequence: TGTGCCAGCAGCAGTGGGGGAGTGATTAACTATGGCTACACCTTC.

At least ten counts were recorded for this clonotype. The V and J genes are TRBV5-5 and TRBJ1-2; D remains ambiguous. This CDR3 is built from 15 residues. The germline gives CDR1 SGHKS, CDR2 YYEKEE (reference sequence). V was clipped by 0 bases and J by 1 base, with 10 bases between them. CDR3 sequence (DNA): TGTGCCAGCAGCTTGGAGACGGAGCGTAACTATGGCTACACCTTC. Translating it yields CASSLETERNYGYTF.

Notes on this clonotype: Germline is not matched at one junction end, which may reflect a read error. The CDR3 reads CSARAVATDTQYF. The CDR3 DNA sequence: TGCAGTGCGAGAGCGGTAGCCACAGATACGCAGTATTTT. The chain joins TRBV20-1 to TRBJ2-3, with D possibly being TRBD2 (5 bases). CDR3 length equals 13 residues. Germline-derived CDR1 and CDR2 are DFQATT and SNEGSKA (reference sequence).

About this clonotype: A junction end diverges from the germline sequence, so it may reflect a read error. The chain combines TRBV5-1 with TRBJ2-1; unclear D gene. This CDR3 has 11 residues. Germline V gene lookup returns CDR1 SGHRS and CDR2 YFSETQ. The CDR3 reads CASGLGFEQFF. CDR3 in DNA: TGCGCCAGCGGCTTGGGCTTTGAGCAGTTCTTC.

This clonotype was observed once. The chain is built from TRBV30 and TRBJ1-1; D possibly corresponds to TRBD1 (5 bases). This CDR3 has 12 residues. Germline-derived CDR1 and CDR2 are GTSNPN and SVGIG (reference sequence). V was shortened by 8 bases and J by 2 bases, with 12 bases between the two germline ends. CDR3 in DNA: TGTGCCGGGGGGGGAGTTAACACTGAAGCTTTCTTT. This gives the protein CAGGGVNTEAFF.

This chain links TRBV5-1 with TRBJ2-5; either TRBD1 or TRBD2 may fit D (6 bases each). In germline, CDR1 is SGHRS, CDR2 YFSETQ. V was cut by 1 base and J by 1 base, with 20 bases left in between. This CDR3 is built from 18 residues. CDR3 bases: TGCGCCAGCAGCTTGTTTCGGGGGCCAGGTCCGGGCCAAGAGACCCAGTACTTC. It encodes CASSLFRGPGPGQETQYF.

This clonotype showed up many times. This chain links TRBV29-1 with TRBJ2-3, with D perhaps assigned TRBD1 or TRBD2 (6 bases each). Trimming took 5 bases from V and 1 from J, leaving 22 bases between them. CDR3 length: 17 amino acids. Germline V gene sequence: CDR1 SQVTM, CDR2 ANQGSEA. The CDR3 nucleotides are TGCAGCGTTATCAGGGGAGGTAGTGGCCGAGGCACAGATACGCAGTATTTT. Translation gives CSVIRGGSGRGTDTQYF.

This clonotype was seen more than once but under ten times. The rearrangement joins TRBV5-1 to TRBJ2-1; 9 nucleotides match TRBD2. The CDR3 loop spans 18 amino acids. Germline V gene data show CDR1 as SGHRS and CDR2 as YFSETQ. With V trimmed by 7 bases and J by 0 bases, 14 bases remained unmatched. In DNA form, the CDR3 reads TGCGCCAGCGGCGGGGGGGAAGTAAGCGGCCTCTCCTACAATGAGCAGTTCTTC. Translating gives CASGGGEVSGLSYNEQFF.

This clonotype showed up many times. V and J are TRBV12-3 or TRBV12-4 and TRBJ1-2, with 8 bases matching TRBD1. The CDR3 spans 15 residues. V shed 5 bases and J 7 bases; nucleotides not matched to a gene: 12. The CDR3 region has the DNA TGTGCCAGCAGTAGAAAGACAGGGGACTCGGGTGGCTACACCTTC. Translating gives CASSRKTGDSGGYTF.

This chain connects TRBV7-2 to TRBJ1-6; 9 bases fit TRBD1. Germline V gene data show CDR1 as SGHTA and CDR2 as FQGNSA. The CDR3 covers 14 residues. Losses at the gene ends were 4 bases for V and 8 bases for J; bases not matched to a gene: 3. The CDR3 protein is CASSWGQGDSPLHF. The CDR3 nucleotides read TGTGCCAGCAGCTGGGGACAGGGAGATTCACCCCTCCACTTT.

Concerning this clonotype: Germline is not matched at one junction end, which may reflect a read error. The chain employs TRBV12-3 or TRBV12-4 and TRBJ2-1, with 8 nucleotides matching TRBD2. This CDR3 comprises 19 residues. In DNA, the CDR3 is TGTGCCTTCAGTTTACCGGTTCGTTCTGGCGGGGGGAATTACAATGATCAGTTCTTC. Its translation: CAFSLPVRSGGGNYNDQFF.

This clonotype was detected only a few times. The V and J genes are TRBV4-3 and TRBJ2-5; 8 nucleotides align to TRBD2. The CDR3 has 15 amino acids. Germline V lookup: CDR1 LGHNA, CDR2 YSLEER. The trim removed 1 base at V and 3 bases at J, leaving 4 bases unmatched. As DNA, the CDR3 is TGCGCCAGCAGCCAAGGGACTAGCCATAAAGAGACCCAGTACTTC. It translates to CASSQGTSHKETQYF.

Many counts were recorded for this clonotype. The chain recombines TRBV5-1 with TRBJ1-2; 8 bases line up with TRBD1. Trimming took 0 bases from V and 5 from J; bases not matched to a gene: 6. The CDR3 contains 15 residues. Looked up from germline, CDR1 is SGHRS and CDR2 is YFSETQ. Written as DNA, the CDR3 is TGCGCCAGCAGCTTGGATACCGGGACAGGTTATGGCTACACCTTC. Encoded protein: CASSLDTGTGYGYTF.

This clonotype has ten or more counts. As DNA, the CDR3 is TGTGCCAGCAGTTCCATTGACAGGGGGTTTCAGCCCCAGCATTTT. This translates into CASSSIDRGFQPQHF. This chain joins TRBV27 and TRBJ1-5; TRBD1 matches at 9 bases. Germline V lookup: CDR1 MNHEY, CDR2 SMNVEV (reference sequence). The J segment lost 6 bases and the V segment lost 4 bases, leaving 7 bases of the junction unmatched. The CDR3 totals 15 residues.

This clonotype was counted at least ten times. This chain uses TRBV20-1 with TRBJ2-4; TRBD2 matches at 9 bases. CDR3 size: 13 residues. V was pared by 5 bases and J by 4 bases, with 3 bases of the junction left unmatched. From germline, CDR1 is DFQATT and CDR2 SNEGSKA (reference sequence). The CDR3 nucleotides are TGCAGTGCTGGGGGACTAGCTAAAAACATTCAGTACTTC. Its translation: CSAGGLAKNIQYF.

Regarding this clonotype: The junction and the germline gene differ at one end; a read error may be behind it. The J gene is TRBJ2-2, the V gene TRBV5-6; 7 positions match TRBD1. The CDR3 sequence is 15 residues long. CDR1 and CDR2 from the germline V gene are SGHDT and YYEEEE. DNA for the CDR3: TGTGCCATCAGCTTCGGGACAGCGTACACCGGGGAGCTGTTTTTT. Encoded protein: CAISFGTAYTGELFF.

This clonotype was picked up many times. The chain is built from TRBV24-1 and TRBJ2-1, with 9 bases fitting TRBD1. CDR1 and CDR2 from the germline V gene are KGHDR and SFDVKD. The CDR3 contains 13 residues. J gave up 5 bases and V 9 bases, and 4 bases lay outside the gene matches. In DNA form, the CDR3 reads TGTGCCACCCGGGACAGGGCTAACAATGAGCAGTTCTTC. Its translation: CATRDRANNEQFF.

This clonotype has ten or more counts. This chain connects TRBV7-9 to TRBJ1-2, with a tentative D call TRBD1 (5 bases). Germline V gene data show CDR1 as SEHNR and CDR2 as FQNEAQ (reference sequence). Trimming removed 5 bases at V and 10 bases at J, with 11 bases between. This CDR3 contains 11 residues. This CDR3 reads CASSTLRDYTF. Written as DNA, the CDR3 is TGTGCCAGCAGCACCCTCAGGGACTACACCTTC.